This entry lists 19 T cell receptor beta chains sequenced from one sample in a study of T cell responses to AZD1222 COVID-19 vaccine. Data came from immunoSEQ multiplex PCR; TCRdb stores just in-frame clones and leaves some out. The table records 100,000 to 120,000 clones, over 85% of them present only once. The source material was peripheral blood, sampled on day 0 of MenACWY control vaccination. The source is an adult in good health.

The chain couples TRBV9 to TRBJ1-3; D call uncertain. Germline CDR1 and CDR2: SGDLS and YYNGEE. Trimming removed 0 bases from V and 0 bases from J, with 7 bases in between. The CDR3 covers 15 residues. The CDR3 spells CASSVEMDSGNTIYF. CDR3 nucleotide sequence: TGTGCCAGCAGCGTAGAGATGGACTCTGGAAACACCATATATTTT. Based on the CDR3 plus reference TRBV9 and TRBJ1-3, the full variable domain is DSGVTQTPKHLITATGQRVTLRCSPRSGDLSVYWYQQSLDQGLQFLIQYYNGEERAKGNILERFSAQQFPDLHSELNLSSLELGDSALYFCASSVEMDSGNTIYFGEGSWLTVV.

The rearrangement joins TRBV28 to TRBJ1-1; D remains unclear. CDR3 size: 13 residues. The germline CDR1 and CDR2 sequences are MDHEN and SYDVKM. The V gene lost 3 bases and the J gene lost 2 bases, with 7 bases spanning the gap. CDR3: CASSFRINTEAFF. CDR3 in DNA: TGTGCCAGCAGTTTCCGGATTAACACTGAAGCTTTCTTT. Drawing the rest from reference TRBV28 and TRBJ1-1, the complete variable domain is DVKVTQSSRYLVKRTGEKVFLECVQDMDHENMFWYRQDPGLGLRLIYFSYDVKMKEKGDIPEGYSVSREKKERFSLILESASTNQTSMYLCASSFRINTEAFFGQGTRLTVV.

The chain links TRBV9 to TRBJ2-7, with 11 bases fitting TRBD2. The CDR3 runs 15 residues. V was clipped by 0 bases and J by 6 bases; unmatched bases: 5. The germline gives CDR1 SGDLS, CDR2 YYNGEE. CDR3 sequence reads: CASSVVAGGSGEQYF. The CDR3 DNA sequence: TGTGCCAGCAGCGTAGTAGCGGGGGGGAGCGGCGAGCAGTACTTC.

The chain uses TRBV29-1 and TRBJ2-7; D not certain. Germline assignment: CDR1 SQVTM and CDR2 ANQGSEA. V was clipped by 3 bases and J by 0 bases, with 9 bases between them. The CDR3 is 13 amino acids. The CDR3 region has the DNA TGCAGCGTTGAGGGAAGGGACTCCTACGAGCAGTACTTC. Translated, it gives CSVEGRDSYEQYF.

This clone appeared once. This chain links TRBV9 with TRBJ1-2, with D unclear. The germline V gene encodes CDR1 SGDLS and CDR2 YYNGEE. Trimming left V 7 bases short and J 0 bases short, with 10 bases between. This CDR3 spans 13 amino acids. In DNA, the CDR3 is TGTGCCAGCGGCAGCGAGGCTAACTATGGCTACACCTTC. It specifies CASGSEANYGYTF. Combining the CDR3 with reference TRBV9 and TRBJ1-2 gives the whole variable domain DSGVTQTPKHLITATGQRVTLRCSPRSGDLSVYWYQQSLDQGLQFLIQYYNGEERAKGNILERFSAQQFPDLHSELNLSSLELGDSALYFCASGSEANYGYTFGSGTRLTVV.

The chain combines TRBV13 with TRBJ2-7; D is perhaps TRBD1 (5 bases). The CDR3 covers 15 residues. V was cut by 0 bases and J by 1 base, with 10 bases left in between. Germline CDR1 is PRHDT and CDR2 is FYEKMQ (reference sequence). This CDR3 is CASSLGEGASYEQYF. CDR3 bases: TGTGCCAGCAGCTTAGGGGAAGGGGCTTCCTACGAGCAGTACTTC.

The chain is built from TRBV6-5 and TRBJ2-7; D could derive from TRBD1 or TRBD2 (6 bases each). Between the trimmed V and J ends, which lost 7 bases and 7 bases, there was a span of 23 bases. The CDR3 is 15 residues long. Germline assignment: CDR1 MNHEY and CDR2 SVGAGI. The CDR3 nucleotides are TGTGCCAGCAAACCCAGTCCAGGGGACTTTGGGGAGCAGTACTTC. Protein product: CASKPSPGDFGEQYF.

The chain uses TRBV2 and TRBJ1-5; maybe TRBD1 (5 bases). Germline loops: CDR1 SNHLY, CDR2 FYNNEI. This CDR3 is built from 18 residues. Trimming cost V 4 bases and J 2 bases, with 21 bases left between them. The CDR3 DNA follows: TGTGCCAGCAGTGCGGGCACAGGTGCCACCTGGGGCAATCAGCCCCAGCATTTT. Protein product: CASSAGTGATWGNQPQHF.

This clone is a singleton in its sample. One junction end disagrees with the germline gene, perhaps due to a read error. This rearrangement joins TRBV10-1 to TRBJ2-1, with D perhaps assigned TRBD1 or TRBD2 (7 bases each). There are 14 residues in the CDR3. Germline V gene sequence: CDR1 WNHNN, CDR2 SYGVQD (reference sequence). CDR3 bases: TGCGCCGGCAGTGAGTCAGGGGGGGTCGATGAGCAGTTCTTC. Its translation: CAGSESGGVDEQFF.

The chain has TRBV30 and TRBJ2-1; 8 nucleotides agree with TRBD2. Trimming at V came to 4 bases and at J to 8 bases, leaving 13 bases not matched to a gene. CDR3 size: 15 residues. Germline CDR1 reads GTSNPN; CDR2 reads SVGIG (reference sequence). The chain's CDR3 is CAWKLAGGPLDEQFF. The CDR3, as DNA: TGTGCCTGGAAGCTGGCGGGGGGACCCTTGGATGAGCAGTTCTTC.

This clone was observed a single time. The chain uses TRBV6-1 and TRBJ1-1; 7 bases are a match to TRBD1. CDR1 is MNHNS and CDR2 is SASEGT in the germline V gene. The CDR3 has 20 residues. V trimming: 2 bases; J trimming: 3 bases; junction bases outside the gene matches: 21. The CDR3 bases are TGTGCCAGCAGTGAATCATCCCGGCGGAGGGGGCTTATATCGGACACTGAAGCTTTCTTT. Amino acid sequence: CASSESSRRRGLISDTEAFF.

Comment on this clone: The same CDR3 is also encoded by other DNA sequences in this sample. The chain employs TRBV5-4 and TRBJ1-5; 7 bases fit TRBD1. The CDR3 consists of 14 residues. The germline CDR1 and CDR2 sequences are SGHNT and YYREEE (reference sequence). Trimming cost V 1 base and J 6 bases; bases outside gene matches: 4. The CDR3 DNA is TGTGCCAGCAGCTTGCAGGGGGGAGGTCAGCCCCAGCATTTT. Protein sequence: CASSLQGGGQPQHF.

This clone was seen once. The rearrangement links TRBV29-1 to TRBJ1-1; 8 bases map to TRBD1. Germline V lookup: CDR1 SQVTM, CDR2 ANQGSEA. V trimming: 6 bases; J trimming: 0 bases; junction bases outside the gene matches: 6. The CDR3 is made up of 14 amino acids. This chain's CDR3 is CSVHQGALNTEAFF. The CDR3 nucleotides are TGCAGCGTCCACCAGGGGGCACTGAACACTGAAGCTTTCTTT.

V is TRBV7-2 and J is TRBJ1-2; D may be TRBD1 (5 bases). The CDR3 covers 15 residues. V shed 4 bases and J shed 0 bases, with 12 bases lying between them. Germline-derived CDR1 and CDR2 are SGHTA and FQGNSA. The CDR3 DNA follows: TGTGCCAGCAGCTCTGATGGGGGTTCTAACTATGGCTACACCTTC. It specifies CASSSDGGSNYGYTF.

The chain joins TRBV6-2 or TRBV6-3 to TRBJ2-1; D uncertain. The V gene's germline CDR1 is MNHEY and CDR2 SVGEGT. V gave up 1 base and J gave up 9 bases, with 7 bases separating them. The CDR3 covers 12 residues. The CDR3 coding sequence is TGTGCCAGCAGTTACTTGGATTCTGAGCAGTTCTTC. Encoded protein: CASSYLDSEQFF.

The chain couples TRBV6-5 to TRBJ2-6; D gene uncertain. Germline V gene lookup returns CDR1 MNHEY and CDR2 SVGAGI. This CDR3 has 13 amino acids. Between the trimmed V and J ends, which lost 9 bases and 0 bases, there was a span of 6 bases. The CDR3 sequence is CASIFSGANVLTF. The CDR3 DNA reads TGTGCCAGTATTTTCTCTGGGGCCAACGTCCTGACTTTC.

The count of this clone is one. J is TRBJ1-2 and V is TRBV30; no reliable D call. This CDR3 comprises 15 residues. Trimming removed 1 base from V and 2 bases from J, with 14 bases in between. In germline, CDR1 is GTSNPN, CDR2 SVGIG (reference sequence). The CDR3 sequence: CAWSAPWISNYGYTF. CDR3 bases: TGTGCCTGGAGTGCTCCCTGGATTTCGAACTATGGCTACACCTTC.

The chain uses TRBV4-3 and TRBJ1-2; D is undetermined. With 0 bases removed from V and 6 bases from J, the gap between germline ends came to 11 bases. Germline V CDR1 and CDR2: LGHNA, YSLEER. This CDR3 contains 14 residues. As DNA, the CDR3 is TGCGCCAGCAGCCAAGAGCGCCTTCGCCATGGCTACACCTTC. The encoded protein is CASSQERLRHGYTF.

The chain uses TRBV9 and TRBJ2-2; TRBD2 matches at 9 bases. CDR1 is SGDLS and CDR2 is YYNGEE in the germline V gene. Germline trimming cut 0 bases from V and 4 bases from J; bases unmatched to any gene: 7. The CDR3 is 17 amino acids. CDR3 coding DNA: TGTGCCAGCAGCGTAGGTAGTCTAGCGGGGCTCACCGGGGAGCTGTTTTTT. Its translation is CASSVGSLAGLTGELFF.